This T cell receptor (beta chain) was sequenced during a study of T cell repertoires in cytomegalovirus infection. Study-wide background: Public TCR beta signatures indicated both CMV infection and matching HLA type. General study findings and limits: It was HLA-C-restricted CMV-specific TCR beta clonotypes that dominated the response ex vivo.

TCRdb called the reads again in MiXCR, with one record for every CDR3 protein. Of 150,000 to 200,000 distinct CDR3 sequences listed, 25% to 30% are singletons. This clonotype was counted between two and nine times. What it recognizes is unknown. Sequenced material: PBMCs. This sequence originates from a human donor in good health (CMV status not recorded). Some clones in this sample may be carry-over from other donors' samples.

The CDR3 is CASSDLWDRETQYF. CDR3 coding DNA: TGTGCCAGCAGCGATCTGTGGGACAGGGAAACCCAGTACTTC. The V and J genes are TRBV7-2 and TRBJ2-5, with 9 nucleotides matching TRBD1. CDR1 is SGHTA, CDR2 FQGNSA, per germline. V gave up 5 bases and J gave up 8 bases; unmatched junction bases: 9. The CDR3 covers 14 residues.